This TCR beta chain was recovered during a study of cytomegalovirus exposure and HLA in healthy donors. Study-wide results and limits: The authors reported that TCR beta sequences could predict HLA-A and HLA-B alleles. These predictions were accurate for most subjects in the first cohort.

As to this clone: Its antigen is undetermined.

PCR employed 60 Vbeta and 13 Jbeta primers. In the source study's methods: Roughly 80 million unique TCR beta chains, about 10 million of them shared, were counted by a later analysis. Only in-frame clones appear in the TCRdb table, and some are missing; sequencing was by immunoSEQ multiplex PCR. V, J and clone size derive from that table, while D and trimming were established from the DNA sequence. The sample holds around 200,000 clones, around 79% seen once. V lost 10 bases to trimming and J lost 9 bases, with 25 bases between them. The germline CDR1 and CDR2 sequences are LNHNV and YYDKDF (reference sequence). CDR3 size: 15 residues.

The genes are TRBV15 and TRBJ2-1; unclear D gene. The receptor comes from a girl aged 2 to 9 in good health and CMV-seronegative. The sample comprised PBMCs. CDR3 nucleotide sequence: TGTGCCAGCTCGACCGACCAACCCCCGCCGGGTGAGCAGTTCTTC. This translates into CASSTDQPPPGEQFF.